The source of this T cell receptor (beta chain) is a study of human T cells and chemical hapten exposure. Study-level findings and limits: Sensitization with DPC brought no change to TCRs above 1 in 1000 in frequency. Alopecia was present in the donors, so their immune response may differ from healthy people's.

TCRdb independently ran MiXCR on the RACE reads; one entry per CDR3 protein. The sample has roughly 380,000 distinct CDR3 sequences; 4% to 6% are singletons. CDR3 length: 14 amino acids. CDR1 is MGHDK, CDR2 SYGVNS, per germline. V lost 4 bases and J lost 1, with 10 bases in between. About this clonotype itself: Its antigen is not identified.

Time point reported: pre-sensitization, week 0. Noted treatment: therapeutic diphenylcyclopropenone sensitization with weekly scalp DPC. Donation of samples came from alopecia patients who were 18 to 70 years old and suitable for DPC. This sequence was found in a woman between 50 and 59 years old with alopecia areata. Some clones in this sample may be carry-over from other donors' samples. The chain carries TRBV25-1 and TRBJ1-1; perhaps TRBD1 as D (6 bases). This material consisted of whole blood, taken in connection with sensitization to the hapten diphenylcyclopropenone (DPC). The CDR3 loop is CASSGRGWNTEAFF. CDR3 nucleotides: TGTGCCAGCAGTGGCAGGGGTTGGAACACTGAAGCTTTCTTT.